The 8 T cell receptor beta chains below all came from one sample that was sequenced in a study of T cells after yellow fever vaccination. TCRdb passed the 5' RACE reads through MiXCR, listing each CDR3 protein once. The data contain a few hundred thousand distinct CDR3 sequences, about 19% of them singletons. The specimen was PBMCs, collected before the yellow fever booster vaccination. The source is a man aged 18 to 29 who received the YFV17D yellow fever vaccine.

The chain uses TRBV28 and TRBJ1-5; 7 bases align to TRBD1. This CDR3 contains 16 residues. The V and J ends lost 8 bases and 2 bases, in that order; junction bases with no gene match: 12. Germline loops: CDR1 MDHEN, CDR2 SYDVKM. Written as DNA, the CDR3 is TGTGCCAGCGGAGAACTCACAGGGGCTGGCAATCAGCCCCAGCATTTT. It is translated as CASGELTGAGNQPQHF.

The sample holds a few counts of this clonotype. The J gene is TRBJ2-1, the V gene TRBV7-9; 7 positions match TRBD1. The CDR3 has 17 residues. The J segment lost 7 bases and the V segment lost 0 bases, leaving 12 bases of the junction unmatched. CDR1 SEHNR and CDR2 FQNEAQ come from the germline V gene (reference sequence). CDR3 DNA sequence: TGTGCCAGCAGCTTAGCGCATGGACAGGTGTTTAGGAATGAGCAGTTCTTC. Residues: CASSLAHGQVFRNEQFF.

This clonotype has a count of ten or more. This chain joins TRBV4-1 and TRBJ1-1; TRBD1 agrees at 7 bases. Germline V gene data show CDR1 as MGHRA and CDR2 as YSYEKL. The trim removed 1 base at V and 1 base at J, leaving 3 bases unmatched. The CDR3 has 15 residues. CDR3 coding DNA: TGCGCCAGCAGCCAAGGGAACAGGGGGAACACTGAAGCTTTCTTT. This encodes CASSQGNRGNTEAFF.

The rearrangement joins TRBV11-2 to TRBJ2-5, with a weak D call TRBD2 (6 bases). V was clipped by 6 bases and J by 1 base, with 18 bases between them. This CDR3 contains 16 residues. CDR1 SGHAT and CDR2 FQNNGV come from the germline V gene. In DNA form, the CDR3 reads TGTGCCAGCAGTGTGAGGGGACGGGGACTCCAAGAGACCCAGTACTTC. Its translation: CASSVRGRGLQETQYF.

There are a few counts of this clonotype. The V and J genes are TRBV6-4 and TRBJ2-2; possibly TRBD2 for D (6 bases). Germline V gives CDR1 MRHNA, CDR2 SNTAGT. V shed 8 bases and J shed 6 bases, with 13 bases lying between them. This CDR3 contains 13 residues. The CDR3 sequence is CASQAGDAGELFF. CDR3 sequence (DNA): TGTGCCAGCCAAGCGGGTGACGCCGGGGAGCTGTTTTTT.

This clonotype was observed a few times. This sequence joins TRBV7-9 and TRBJ1-5; perhaps TRBD1 as D (5 bases). CDR3 size: 12 residues. Germline CDR1 and CDR2: SEHNR and FQNEAQ (reference sequence). V was cut by 4 bases and J by 7 bases, with 8 bases left in between. The CDR3 coding sequence is TGTGCCAGCAGCTCAGGGATGCAGCCCCAGCATTTT. This codes for CASSSGMQPQHF.

This chain uses TRBV5-1 with TRBJ1-1, with 7 bases matching TRBD1. V lost 3 bases to trimming and J lost 4 bases; unmatched junction nucleotides: 6. This CDR3 comprises 14 residues. The germline V gene encodes CDR1 SGHRS and CDR2 YFSETQ. CDR3 region: CASSSVRGGTEAFF. The CDR3 DNA reads TGCGCCAGCAGCTCCGTCAGGGGGGGCACTGAAGCTTTCTTT.

This rearrangement joins TRBV4-1 to TRBJ2-7; the match to TRBD2 covers 9 bases. Unmatched junction bases numbered 9, after V lost 1 base and J lost 2 bases. The length of the CDR3 is 17 residues. Germline V gene data show CDR1 as MGHRA and CDR2 as YSYEKL. CDR3 residues: CASSQVIAGAGTYEQYF. CDR3 bases: TGCGCCAGCAGCCAAGTGATAGCGGGGGCGGGAACCTACGAGCAGTACTTC.